This T cell receptor (beta chain) emerged from a study of blood T cell repertoires in COVID-19. Overall study context: From T cells, B-cell-depleted T cells, or PBMCs came the material, which was cDNA or gDNA.

Only in-frame clones appear in the TCRdb table, and some are missing; sequencing was by immunoSEQ multiplex PCR. The sample includes 100,000 to 150,000 clones, roughly 87% of them seen just once. The CDR3 spans 11 residues. V lost 5 bases and J lost 4, with 5 bases in between. Germline CDR1 MNHEY, CDR2 SVGAGI. This sequence originates from an elderly woman with acute or convalescent COVID-19. The rearrangement links TRBV6-5 to TRBJ1-2; D not certain. The sample was peripheral blood. The CDR3 loop is CASSTRYGYTF. CDR3 nucleotides: TGTGCCAGCAGTACGCGCTATGGCTACACCTTC.